Reported below is one T cell receptor (beta chain). What antigen it recognizes has not been identified. One base away there is no much larger clone; base qualities are not given. These data are taken from a study of T cells in Graves' hyperthyroidism and ophthalmopathy (dated 2019 in TCRdb). In terms of the full investigation: Peripheral blood samples were taken at initial diagnosis, before any treatment was given. TCR V-J signatures able to tell the groups apart were searched for in a discovery cohort of around 95 patients, of whom 40 to 45 had Graves' ophthalmopathy and around 57 had stable Graves' hyperthyroidism. Prospective prediction of ophthalmopathy was tested in an independent validation cohort of some 19 hyperthyroidism patients and 17 patients who later progressed to ophthalmopathy. The 75 to 100 discovery patients were randomly divided into training and test sets at a 7:3 ratio. The study also compared thyroid tissue and blood T-cell repertoires from several Graves' hyperthyroidism patients. Once sampling was done, hyperthyroidism patients were given methimazole at a starting dose of 30 mg daily, whereas ophthalmopathy patients were given high-dose intravenous methylprednisolone. TCR Vbeta CDR3 sequencing of approximately 140 peripheral blood samples (roughly 41 ophthalmopathy, around 80 hyperthyroidism and about 17 progressor patients) is reported in the paper.

Ophthalmopathy patients had moderately to severely active disease, Clinical Activity Score of at least 3, NOSPECS grade of at least 4, and duration under 3 months. Exclusion was applied to patients with uncontrolled infections, other autoimmune diseases, pregnancy or lactation. Clinical symptoms, serum thyroxine and TRAb, thyroid ultrasound, and orbital computed tomography formed the basis for the diagnoses. PBMCs were separated from roughly 9.6 ml of fresh peripheral blood using Ficoll-Paque density gradient centrifugation. Trizol reagent was used to extract total RNA, and RNA quality was then checked on an Agilent 2100 Bioanalyzer. What the work shows at the level of the full study, not this receptor alone: A 13 V-J signature model separated ophthalmopathy from stable hyperthyroidism, with roughly 88% sensitivity and roughly 84% specificity in cross-validation and 80%/75% in testing. Sample size was not statistically predetermined, and blinding of investigators to group allocation was not performed. Most expanded thyroid clonotypes (frequency above 0.001) were also found in blood, which suggests that blood repertoires may mirror thyroid immune responses. In validation, progression to ophthalmopathy was predicted by the model with nearly 71% sensitivity and 72% to 85% specificity, a median of roughly six months before onset.

The TCR beta CDR3 regions were amplified from RNA transcripts. The TCR CDR3 was subjected to a first round of RT-PCR using the HTBI primer set and the Qiagen OneStep RT-PCR kit. Libraries were constructed in a second round of multiplex PCR, after which size selection and purification were carried out. Paired-end sequencing of the libraries was performed with 100 bp reads on an Illumina HiSeq2000. The source study handled its data this way. SOAPnuke was used to process the raw data, throwing out any read that contained adapters or uncalled bases, had a mean Phred below 15, or lacked an exact constant-primer or identifier match. High-quality paired reads were merged with COPE v1.2.5, and unique nucleotide sequences were defined as clonotypes. MiTCR v1.1 was used to align clonotypes to the IMGT TRBV, TRBD and TRBJ reference segments. The analysis included only V-J combinations with a frequency above 0.0001, which together covered 99% to 99.2% of the repertoires. The TCS score was defined as F50 (clonal expansion) divided by E x V (chaos), with BLOSUM62-based TCRdist calculated between CDR3 peptides within each V-J. Welch's t-statistics and random forest reduced around 550 V-J features to 13, which were used in a naive Bayes classifier (R e1071). Starting from the raw public reads, TCRdb applied fastp trimming at Q25, assembled clones with MiXCR and retained in-frame beta chains. Identical CDR3 proteins give one entry, which carries the most common genes and DNA. TCRdb's processing, not the authors', yielded these V and J calls. The sample yields approximately 600,000 distinct CDR3 sequences; less than 25% were counted once. Together, the top ten hold around a third of the sample.

CDR1 and CDR2 are drawn from the germline V gene (reference sequence): SGHNT, YYREEE. The CDR3 runs 13 residues from the cysteine to the phenylalanine. Just CDR3 DNA is preserved here, 39 bases in frame from base 1. V loses 7 bases of germline sequence and J loses 4 bases, and the interval between the two ends is 12 bases. The V and J segments used are TRBV5-4 and TRBJ2-1; tentative D gene TRBD2, with 7 bases matching. Sample: blood. This TCR came from a man aged 30 to 45 with Graves' ophthalmopathy. The CDR3 in this case is CASGRGQYNEQFF. The sequenced DNA is TGTGCCAGCGGGCGGGGGCAGTACAATGAGCAGTTCTTC.